This T cell receptor beta chain emerged from a study of blood T cell repertoires in COVID-19. Study details: The origin of the acute and convalescent COVID-19 samples was the United States, Italy and Spain. Sources were T cells, B-cell-depleted T cells, or PBMCs; the material itself was cDNA or gDNA.

There are 13 residues in the CDR3. Germline loops: CDR1 SEHNR, CDR2 FQNEAQ (reference sequence). Trimming pared 2 bases from V and 1 base from J, leaving 4 bases between. Authors' processing steps: Estimation of nucleated cell counts was performed using reference gene primer amplification. Clones were sequenced by immunoSEQ multiplex PCR, and TCRdb holds only the in-frame ones, with some missing. That table is the source of V, J and clone size, and D and trimming were worked out from the DNA. Here the sample spans fewer than 250,000 clones, about 91% being singletons. This rearrangement joins TRBV7-9 to TRBJ2-3; D unresolved. The specimen was peripheral blood. The sequence derives from a man aged 30 to 45 with acute or convalescent COVID-19. The CDR3 here is CASSLSGTDTQYF. The CDR3, as DNA: TGTGCCAGCAGCTTAAGCGGCACAGATACGCAGTATTTT.